The 31 T cell receptor beta chains reported below all come from one sample, sequenced in a study of human T cells and chemical hapten exposure. TCRdb analysed the RACE reads with MiXCR anew, one entry per CDR3 protein. This table has some 70,000 distinct CDR3 sequences, 25% to 40% appearing once. Time point of the sample: patch test 1, 2 weeks after DPC sensitization. As to treatment: therapeutic diphenylcyclopropenone sensitization with weekly scalp DPC. This sample comprised whole blood, obtained in connection with sensitization to the hapten diphenylcyclopropenone (DPC). These receptors originate from a man aged 35-49 years with alopecia areata. Some clones in this sample may be carry-over from other donors' samples.

A note on this clonotype: At one end the junction does not follow the germline gene, possibly because of a read error. The V gene is TRBV7-8, the J gene TRBJ1-1; tentatively, D is TRBD1 (6 bases). Per the germline V gene, CDR1 is SGHVS and CDR2 is FQNEAQ. This CDR3 spans 15 amino acids. This CDR3 is CASSSFGQMNTETFF. The DNA of the CDR3 is TGTGCCAGCAGCTCATTTGGACAGATGAACACTGAAACTTTCTTT.

V is TRBV27 and J is TRBJ2-7; 7 bases map to TRBD2. This CDR3 has 15 residues. After removal of 5 bases from V and 1 base from J, the junction contained 8 bases not matched to a gene. Germline V CDR1 and CDR2: MNHEY, SMNVEV (reference sequence). CDR3 nucleotide sequence: TGTGCCAGCAGTCTCCGACTAGCCAAGTCCTACGAGCAGTACTTC. Protein product: CASSLRLAKSYEQYF.

This chain links TRBV5-4 with TRBJ2-1; 11 bases fit TRBD2. The CDR3 is 15 amino acids. Germline-derived CDR1 and CDR2 are SGHNT and YYREEE (reference sequence). The trim removed 4 bases at V and 8 bases at J, leaving 8 bases unmatched. CDR3 nucleotides: TGTGCCAGCAGCGGAGGGACTAGCGGAGGGGATGAGCAGTTCTTC. As protein: CASSGGTSGGDEQFF.

The V gene is TRBV7-8, the J gene TRBJ1-5; D remains unclear. Trimming removed 1 base at V and 3 bases at J, with 4 bases between. The CDR3 has 13 amino acids. CDR1 and CDR2 from the germline V gene are SGHVS and FQNEAQ. The CDR3 here is CASSLVDNQPQHF. CDR3 DNA: TGTGCCAGCAGCTTAGTCGACAATCAGCCCCAGCATTTT. Full variable domain (outside the CDR3, taken from reference TRBV7-8 and TRBJ1-5): GAGVSQSPRYKVAKRGQDVALRCDPISGHVSLFWYQQALGQGPEFLTYFQNEAQLDKSGLPSDRFFAERPEGSVSTLKIQRTQQEDSAVYLCASSLVDNQPQHFGDGTRLSIL.

V usage is TRBV12-3 or TRBV12-4 and J usage is TRBJ1-1; possibly TRBD1 for D (5 bases). The CDR3 is made up of 16 amino acids. The V and J ends lost 1 base and 4 bases respectively, with 16 bases between them. CDR3 DNA sequence: TGTGCCAGCAGTTTAGAGGGCGTCAGGGTGGCCACTGAAGCTTTCTTT. It codes for CASSLEGVRVATEAFF.

This clonotype has more than one count but fewer than ten. The rearrangement links TRBV7-3 to TRBJ2-3, with 8 bases lining up with TRBD1. The V segment lost 3 bases and the J segment 0 bases; nucleotides outside the gene matches: 2. The CDR3 totals 15 residues. CDR1 SGHTA and CDR2 FQGTGA come from the germline V gene. The CDR3 loop reads CASSLTGASTDTQYF. For the CDR3, the DNA is TGTGCCAGCAGCTTGACAGGGGCCAGCACAGATACGCAGTATTTT. Filled out from reference TRBV7-3 and TRBJ2-3, the complete variable domain reads GAGVSQTPSNKVTEKGKYVELRCDPISGHTALYWYRQSLGQGPEFLIYFQGTGAADDSGLPNDRFFAVRPEGSVSTLKIQRTERGDSAVYLCASSLTGASTDTQYFGPGTRLTVL.

This clonotype has more than one count but fewer than ten. The CDR3: CASSRGQGVQKTQYF. In DNA, the CDR3 is TGTGCCAGCAGCCGAGGACAGGGAGTTCAAAAGACCCAGTACTTC. V and J are TRBV12-3 or TRBV12-4 and TRBJ2-5; 8 positions match TRBD1. The V and J ends lost 6 bases and 6 bases, in that order; junction bases with no gene match: 12. The CDR3 extends over 15 amino acids.

This clonotype was detected only a few times. This rearrangement joins TRBV18 to TRBJ1-5; D unresolved. The CDR3 contains 17 residues. The V and J ends lost 6 bases and 0 bases respectively, with 18 bases between them. CDR1 and CDR2 (germline): KGHSH, LQKENI. The CDR3 DNA sequence: TGTGCCAGCTCCCTTGCCAGGACCACCTATAGCAATCAGCCCCAGCATTTT. Residues: CASSLARTTYSNQPQHF.

This clonotype was counted between two and nine times. The chain combines TRBV10-3 with TRBJ1-1; 7 bases match TRBD1. Germline CDR1 is ENHRY and CDR2 is SYGVKD. The CDR3 runs to 14 residues. V dropped 5 bases and J dropped 10; count of bases not matched to a gene: 13. The CDR3 sequence is CAISPGTDSSAAFF. DNA of the CDR3: TGTGCCATCAGTCCCGGGACAGACTCGTCAGCAGCTTTCTTT.

The genes are TRBV7-2 and TRBJ2-3, with 10 bases lining up with TRBD2. Unmatched junction bases numbered 2, after V lost 3 bases and J lost 5 bases. The CDR3 loop spans 14 amino acids. The germline CDR1 and CDR2 sequences are SGHTA and FQGNSA. DNA of the CDR3: TGTGCCAGCAGCTTGGGGACTAGCGTAGATACGCAGTATTTT. Encoded protein: CASSLGTSVDTQYF.

The chain uses TRBV12-3 or TRBV12-4 and TRBJ1-1; no firm D call. The CDR3 extends over 16 amino acids. The V and J ends lost 5 bases and 7 bases respectively, with 23 bases between them. CDR3 protein: CASSQGQNVAGSEAFF. The CDR3 DNA reads TGTGCCAGCAGTCAAGGCCAAAATGTGGCGGGCAGTGAAGCTTTCTTT.

This clonotype was found once. The chain uses TRBV20-1 and TRBJ2-3; D ambiguous. Trimming shortened V by 7 bases and J by 1 base, and 9 bases separated the two germline ends. This CDR3 has 12 amino acids. Germline assignment: CDR1 DFQATT and CDR2 SNEGSKA (reference sequence). The CDR3 DNA reads TGCAGTGTTAAGTGGCGCACAGATACGCAGTATTTT. Protein product: CSVKWRTDTQYF.

The chain recombines TRBV5-1 with TRBJ1-4; no clear D gene. V lost 4 bases, J lost 8 bases, and 15 bases lay in between. From germline, CDR1 is SGHRS and CDR2 YFSETQ. The CDR3 length is 14 residues. For the CDR3, the DNA is TGCGCCAGCAGCCTTAGTCGGAGTAACGAAAAACTGTTTTTT. The encoded protein is CASSLSRSNEKLFF.

The genes are TRBV20-1 and TRBJ2-3; D possibly corresponds to TRBD1 (6 bases). The CDR3 contains 14 residues. V was cut by 3 bases and J by 1 base, with 11 bases left in between. Germline CDR1 reads DFQATT; CDR2 reads SNEGSKA (reference sequence). CDR3 coding DNA: TGCAGTGCTAGTGTACAGGGACGCACAGATACGCAGTATTTT. This encodes CSASVQGRTDTQYF.

In its sample, this clonotype was seen a few times. V gene TRBV7-8 combines with J gene TRBJ2-3, with D perhaps matching TRBD1 (5 bases). CDR1 is SGHVS and CDR2 is FQNEAQ in the germline V gene. V was trimmed by 8 bases and J by 2 bases, leaving 17 bases between them. CDR3 length: 15 residues. CDR3 amino acids: CASVNTGHTTDTQYF. The DNA of the CDR3 is TGTGCCAGCGTAAATACAGGTCACACCACAGATACGCAGTATTTT.

This clonotype has a count of ten or more. The CDR3 nucleotides read TGTGCCAGCAGCCATACGGGGTCCTCCTACGAGCAGTACTTC. Translated: CASSHTGSSYEQYF. The V gene is TRBV5-6, the J gene TRBJ2-7; a weak D match, TRBD2 (5 bases). Per the germline V gene, CDR1 is SGHDT and CDR2 is YYEEEE. The CDR3 sequence is 14 residues long. The V gene lost 4 bases and the J gene lost 0 bases, with 11 bases spanning the gap.

The table lists this clonotype with a count of one. The chain has TRBV6-5 and TRBJ1-2; the D is unclear. This CDR3 is 14 amino acids long. Trimming shortened V by 0 bases and J by 2 bases, and 7 bases separated the two germline ends. CDR1 and CDR2 (germline): MNHEY, SVGAGI. The CDR3 is CASSYSGPNYGYTF. CDR3 nucleotide sequence: TGTGCCAGCAGTTACTCTGGGCCAAACTATGGCTACACCTTC.

The gene calls are TRBV14 and TRBJ2-3; D possibly corresponds to TRBD2 (5 bases). CDR1 and CDR2 from the germline V gene are SGHDN and FVKESK. The CDR3 loop spans 15 amino acids. V was cut by 4 bases and J by 5 bases, with 16 bases left in between. This CDR3 reads CASSPSPLAGDTQYF. The DNA of the CDR3 is TGTGCCAGCAGCCCATCCCCCCTAGCTGGAGATACGCAGTATTTT.

The chain joins TRBV27 to TRBJ1-2; 8 positions match TRBD1. This CDR3 spans 16 amino acids. The V and J ends lost 6 bases and 2 bases, in that order; junction bases with no gene match: 11. Germline V gives CDR1 MNHEY, CDR2 SMNVEV (reference sequence). CDR3 in amino acids: CASSPKTGAPNYGYTF. CDR3 sequence (DNA): TGTGCCAGCAGCCCTAAGACAGGGGCGCCCAACTATGGCTACACCTTC.

This clonotype was seen more than once but under ten times. V and J are TRBV7-2 and TRBJ2-2, with D possibly TRBD1 on 6 matching bases. Trimming removed 1 base from V and 4 bases from J, with 16 bases in between. The CDR3 is made up of 17 amino acids. CDR1 is SGHTA and CDR2 is FQGNSA in the germline V gene. The CDR3 DNA follows: TGTGCCAGCAGCTTAGAGGCTTGGACAGTTCTCACCGGGGAGCTGTTTTTT. It specifies CASSLEAWTVLTGELFF. Drawing the rest from reference TRBV7-2 and TRBJ2-2, the complete variable domain is GAGVSQSPSNKVTEKGKDVELRCDPISGHTALYWYRQSLGQGLEFLIYFQGNSAPDKSGLPSDRFSAERTGGSVSTLTIQRTQQEDSAVYLCASSLEAWTVLTGELFFGEGSRLTVL.

The J gene is TRBJ1-4, the V gene TRBV5-1; D is ambiguous. The germline V gene encodes CDR1 SGHRS and CDR2 YFSETQ. V dropped 0 bases and J dropped 2 bases, with 11 bases sitting between them. The CDR3 loop spans 16 amino acids. The CDR3 DNA is TGCGCCAGCAGCTTGGGCGGAGCCAGGACTAATGAAAAACTGTTTTTT. Amino acids: CASSLGGARTNEKLFF.

This clonotype was found a few times. The chain carries TRBV4-3 and TRBJ2-3; unclear D gene. Trimming took 0 bases from V and 3 from J, leaving 7 bases between them. This CDR3 comprises 14 residues. Germline CDR1 and CDR2: LGHNA and YSLEER. CDR3 protein: CASSQEDGTDTQYF. CDR3 bases: TGCGCCAGCAGCCAAGAGGACGGTACAGATACGCAGTATTTT.

This chain connects TRBV28 to TRBJ2-6; tentatively, D is TRBD2 (6 bases). V lost 8 bases to trimming and J lost 3 bases, with 11 bases between them. Germline CDR1 MDHEN, CDR2 SYDVKM. CDR3 length: 14 residues. CDR3 residues: CASFGGFGANVLTF. CDR3 sequence (DNA): TGTGCCAGCTTCGGGGGTTTTGGGGCCAACGTCCTGACTTTC.

Only a few counts were recorded for this clonotype. The chain links TRBV11-2 to TRBJ2-7, with a tentative D call TRBD1 (6 bases). V was clipped by 5 bases and J by 2 bases, with 16 bases between them. The CDR3 covers 15 residues. Germline V gene sequence: CDR1 SGHAT, CDR2 FQNNGV. The CDR3 spells CASSPGTGSPYEQYF. The CDR3 DNA sequence: TGTGCCAGCAGCCCTGGAACAGGGTCGCCCTACGAGCAGTACTTC.

DNA for the CDR3: TGTGCCAGCAGCTTAGTAACAGGGGGTAATTCACCCCTCCACTTT. This encodes CASSLVTGGNSPLHF. This chain uses TRBV11-2 with TRBJ1-6, with 8 bases fitting TRBD1. Germline assignment: CDR1 SGHAT and CDR2 FQNNGV. The trim removed 1 base at V and 6 bases at J, leaving 2 bases unmatched. The CDR3 consists of 15 residues.

The V call is TRBV28, the J call TRBJ2-1; no firm D call. The CDR3 covers 15 residues. Germline CDR1 reads MDHEN; CDR2 reads SYDVKM. The germline V and J ends were trimmed by 2 bases and 9 bases, with 17 bases remaining between them. The CDR3 protein is CASSLGLYKEAEQFF. The DNA of the CDR3 is TGTGCCAGCAGTTTAGGGCTATACAAAGAGGCTGAGCAGTTCTTC.

This clonotype was counted only a few times. This rearrangement joins TRBV16 to TRBJ1-4, with 7 bases lining up with TRBD1. V lost 2 bases, J lost 14 bases, and 8 bases stayed unmatched. Per the germline V gene, CDR1 is KGHSY and CDR2 is FQNENV. This CDR3 is 13 amino acids long. The CDR3 here is CASSQVGQSFLFF. The CDR3 nucleotides are TGTGCCAGCAGCCAAGTGGGACAGTCTTTTCTGTTTTTT.

In this sample, this clonotype turned up a few times. The rearrangement joins TRBV24-1 to TRBJ1-1; D remains unclear. This CDR3 comprises 13 residues. V was shortened by 0 bases and J by 4 bases, with 5 bases between the two germline ends. Germline loops: CDR1 KGHDR, CDR2 SFDVKD. CDR3 DNA: TGTGCCACCAGTGATTTGGGAGCCACTGAAGCTTTCTTT. Translating gives CATSDLGATEAFF.

V usage is TRBV2 and J usage is TRBJ2-7; a possible D gene is TRBD2 (6 bases). The germline CDR1 and CDR2 sequences are SNHLY and FYNNEI. The CDR3 is 13 residues long. V lost 8 bases and J lost 3, with 14 bases in between. The CDR3 reads CASRERVNYEQYF. The CDR3 region has the DNA TGTGCCAGCCGGGAGCGCGTCAACTACGAGCAGTACTTC.

This chain connects TRBV28 to TRBJ1-5; TRBD1 matches 8 bases. Trimming took 5 bases from V and 8 from J; bases not matched to a gene: 8. This CDR3 is 14 amino acids long. Germline-derived CDR1 and CDR2 are MDHEN and SYDVKM. The CDR3 loop is CASSPSTGVKPQHF. The CDR3 bases are TGTGCCAGCAGTCCTTCGACAGGGGTTAAGCCCCAGCATTTT. The variable domain in full, completed from reference TRBV28 and TRBJ1-5, reads DVKVTQSSRYLVKRTGEKVFLECVQDMDHENMFWYRQDPGLGLRLIYFSYDVKMKEKGDIPEGYSVSREKKERFSLILESASTNQTSMYLCASSPSTGVKPQHFGDGTRLSIL.

This clonotype has a handful of counts. The rearrangement joins TRBV2 to TRBJ1-2; 8 nucleotides align to TRBD1. This CDR3 is 14 amino acids long. V was clipped by 7 bases and J by 2 bases; unmatched bases: 6. Germline V gene sequence: CDR1 SNHLY, CDR2 FYNNEI. CDR3 DNA sequence: TGTGCCAGCATTAGACAGGGGTCCAACTATGGCTACACCTTC. Protein sequence: CASIRQGSNYGYTF.